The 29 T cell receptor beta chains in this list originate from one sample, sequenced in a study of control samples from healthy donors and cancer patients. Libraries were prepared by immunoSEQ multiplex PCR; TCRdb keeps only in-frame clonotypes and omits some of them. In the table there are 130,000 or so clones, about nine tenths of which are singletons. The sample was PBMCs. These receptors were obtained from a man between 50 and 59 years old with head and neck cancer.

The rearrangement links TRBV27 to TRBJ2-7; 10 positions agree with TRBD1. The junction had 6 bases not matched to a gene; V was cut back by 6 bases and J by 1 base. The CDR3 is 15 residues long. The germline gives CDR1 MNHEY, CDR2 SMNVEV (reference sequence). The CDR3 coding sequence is TGTGCCAGCAGCCGGGACAGGGGCCCGTCCTACGAGCAGTACTTC. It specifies CASSRDRGPSYEQYF.

CDR3 sequence: CASSASWTEAFF. CDR3 in DNA: TGTGCCAGCAGTGCTAGTTGGACTGAAGCTTTCTTT. The rearrangement uses TRBV12-3 or TRBV12-4 and TRBJ1-1; no firm D call. The CDR3 runs to 12 residues. The V gene lost 5 bases and the J gene lost 5 bases, with 9 bases spanning the gap.

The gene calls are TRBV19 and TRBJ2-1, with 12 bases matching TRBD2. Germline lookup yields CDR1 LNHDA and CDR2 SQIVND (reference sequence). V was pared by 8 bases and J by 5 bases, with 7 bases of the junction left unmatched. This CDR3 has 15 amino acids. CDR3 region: CASRTRTSGDNEQFF. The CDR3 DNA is TGTGCCAGTCGAACAAGGACTAGCGGGGACAATGAGCAGTTCTTC.

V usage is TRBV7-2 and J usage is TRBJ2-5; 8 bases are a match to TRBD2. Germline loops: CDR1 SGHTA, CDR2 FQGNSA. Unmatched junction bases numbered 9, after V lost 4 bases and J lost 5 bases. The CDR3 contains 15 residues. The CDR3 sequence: CASSSAGGARETQYF. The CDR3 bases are TGTGCCAGCAGCTCCGCCGGGGGGGCCAGGGAGACCCAGTACTTC.

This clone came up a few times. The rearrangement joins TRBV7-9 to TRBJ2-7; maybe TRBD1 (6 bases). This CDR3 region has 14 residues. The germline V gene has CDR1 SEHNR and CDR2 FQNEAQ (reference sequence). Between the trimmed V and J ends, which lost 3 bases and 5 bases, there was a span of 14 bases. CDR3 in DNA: TGTGCCAGCAGCTTGGTGACAGGAACTCACGAGCAGTACTTC. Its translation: CASSLVTGTHEQYF.

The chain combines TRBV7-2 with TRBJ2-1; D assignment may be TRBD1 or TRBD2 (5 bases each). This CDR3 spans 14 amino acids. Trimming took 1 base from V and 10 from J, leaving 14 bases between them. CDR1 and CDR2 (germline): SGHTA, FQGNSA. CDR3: CASSLGFGKGEQFF. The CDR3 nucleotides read TGTGCCAGCAGCTTAGGCTTCGGGAAGGGGGAGCAGTTCTTC.

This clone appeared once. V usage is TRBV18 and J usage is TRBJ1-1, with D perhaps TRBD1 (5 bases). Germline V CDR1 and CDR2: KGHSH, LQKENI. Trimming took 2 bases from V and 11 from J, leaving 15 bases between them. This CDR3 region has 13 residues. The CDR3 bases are TGTGCCAGCTCACCAAATGAACAGGTCGCTGCTTTCTTT. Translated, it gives CASSPNEQVAAFF.

The CDR3 sequence is CASSQRTGRSNEQFF. The CDR3 nucleotides are TGTGCCAGCAGCCAACGGACAGGTCGGTCCAATGAGCAGTTCTTC. The chain couples TRBV7-7 to TRBJ2-1, with TRBD1 matching over 7 bases. The CDR3 extends over 15 amino acids. The germline CDR1 and CDR2 sequences are SSHAT and FNYEAQ (reference sequence). J lost 6 bases, V lost 5 bases, and 10 bases had no gene match.

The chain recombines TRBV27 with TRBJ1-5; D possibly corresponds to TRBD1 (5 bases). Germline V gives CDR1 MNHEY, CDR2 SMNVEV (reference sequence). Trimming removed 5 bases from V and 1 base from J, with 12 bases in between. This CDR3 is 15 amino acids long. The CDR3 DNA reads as TGTGCCAGCAGTGTAAAGGGGCTAAGCAATCAGCCCCAGCATTTT. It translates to CASSVKGLSNQPQHF.

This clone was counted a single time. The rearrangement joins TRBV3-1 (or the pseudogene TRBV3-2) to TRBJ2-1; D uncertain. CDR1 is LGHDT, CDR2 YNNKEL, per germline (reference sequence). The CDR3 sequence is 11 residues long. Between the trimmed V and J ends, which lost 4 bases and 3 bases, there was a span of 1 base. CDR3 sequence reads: CASSLYNEQFF. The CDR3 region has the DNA TGTGCCAGCAGCCTCTACAATGAGCAGTTCTTC.

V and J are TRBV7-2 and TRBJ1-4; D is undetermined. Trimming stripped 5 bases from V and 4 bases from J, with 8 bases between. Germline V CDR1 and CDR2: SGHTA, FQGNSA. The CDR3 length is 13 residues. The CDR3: CASSPRFNEKLFF. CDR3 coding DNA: TGTGCCAGCAGCCCCCGGTTTAATGAAAAACTGTTTTTT.

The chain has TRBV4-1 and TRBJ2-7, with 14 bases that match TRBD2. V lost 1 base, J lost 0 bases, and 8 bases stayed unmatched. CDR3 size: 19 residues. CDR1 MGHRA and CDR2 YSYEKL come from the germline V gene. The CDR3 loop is CASSQVPGLAGEYSYEQYF. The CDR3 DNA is TGCGCCAGCAGCCAAGTCCCGGGACTAGCGGGAGAATACTCCTACGAGCAGTACTTC.

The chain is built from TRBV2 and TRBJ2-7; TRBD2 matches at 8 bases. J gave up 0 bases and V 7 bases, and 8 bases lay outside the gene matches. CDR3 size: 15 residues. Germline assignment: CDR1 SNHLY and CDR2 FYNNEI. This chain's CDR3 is CASTVSGTLSYEQYF. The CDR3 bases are TGTGCCAGCACCGTTAGCGGGACCCTCTCCTACGAGCAGTACTTC.

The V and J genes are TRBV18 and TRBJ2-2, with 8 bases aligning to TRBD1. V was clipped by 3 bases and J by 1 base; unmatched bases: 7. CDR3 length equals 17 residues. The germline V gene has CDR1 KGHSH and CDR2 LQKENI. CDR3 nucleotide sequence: TGTGCCAGCTCACCGTATCCCGGGACAGGGAACACCGGGGAGCTGTTTTTT. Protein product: CASSPYPGTGNTGELFF.

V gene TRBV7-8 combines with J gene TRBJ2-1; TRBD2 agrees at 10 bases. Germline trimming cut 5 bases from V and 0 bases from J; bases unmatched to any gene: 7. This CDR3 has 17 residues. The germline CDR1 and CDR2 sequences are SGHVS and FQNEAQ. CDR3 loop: CASSPRTSGNSYNEQFF. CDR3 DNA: TGTGCCAGCAGCCCACGGACTAGCGGAAACTCCTACAATGAGCAGTTCTTC. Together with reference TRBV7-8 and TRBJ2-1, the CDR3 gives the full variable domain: GAGVSQSPRYKVAKRGQDVALRCDPISGHVSLFWYQQALGQGPEFLTYFQNEAQLDKSGLPSDRFFAERPEGSVSTLKIQRTQQEDSAVYLCASSPRTSGNSYNEQFFGPGTRLTVL.

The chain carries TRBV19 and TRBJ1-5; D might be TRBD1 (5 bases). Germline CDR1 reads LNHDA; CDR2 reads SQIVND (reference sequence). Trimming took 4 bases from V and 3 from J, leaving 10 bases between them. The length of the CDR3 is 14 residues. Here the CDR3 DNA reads TGTGCCAGTAGTAGGGGGGGACTCAATCAGCCCCAGCATTTT. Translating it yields CASSRGGLNQPQHF.

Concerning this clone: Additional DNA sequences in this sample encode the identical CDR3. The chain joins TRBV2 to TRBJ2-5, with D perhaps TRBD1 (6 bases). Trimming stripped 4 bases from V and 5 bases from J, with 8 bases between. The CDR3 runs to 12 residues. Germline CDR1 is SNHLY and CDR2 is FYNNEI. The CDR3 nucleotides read TGTGCCAGCAGTGGAGGACAGGAGACCCAGTACTTC. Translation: CASSGGQETQYF.

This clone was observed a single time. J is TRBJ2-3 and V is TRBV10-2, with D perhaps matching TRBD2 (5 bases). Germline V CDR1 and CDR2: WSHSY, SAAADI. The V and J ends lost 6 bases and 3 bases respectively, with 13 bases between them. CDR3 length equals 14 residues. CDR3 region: CASRTEGLTDTQYF. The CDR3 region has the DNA TGCGCCAGCAGGACTGAGGGCCTTACAGATACGCAGTATTTT.

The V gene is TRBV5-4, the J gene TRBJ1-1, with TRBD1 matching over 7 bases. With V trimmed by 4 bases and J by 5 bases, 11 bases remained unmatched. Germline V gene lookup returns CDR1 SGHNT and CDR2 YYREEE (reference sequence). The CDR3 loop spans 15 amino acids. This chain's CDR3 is CASSPELQGRTEAFF. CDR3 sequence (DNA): TGTGCCAGCAGCCCTGAGCTACAGGGGAGGACTGAAGCTTTCTTT.

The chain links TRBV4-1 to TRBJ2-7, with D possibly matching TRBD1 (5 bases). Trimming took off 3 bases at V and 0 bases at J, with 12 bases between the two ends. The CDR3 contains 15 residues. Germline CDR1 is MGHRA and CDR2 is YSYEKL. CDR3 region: CASSQAGPPSYEQYF. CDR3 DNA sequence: TGCGCCAGCAGCCAGGCAGGGCCTCCCTCCTACGAGCAGTACTTC.

Here the CDR3 reads CASSPGRWDGETQYF. CDR3 DNA: TGTGCCAGCAGCCCGGGACGGTGGGACGGCGAGACCCAGTACTTC. The V gene is TRBV7-6, the J gene TRBJ2-5, with D perhaps assigned TRBD1 or TRBD2 (5 bases each). Germline V gene data show CDR1 as SGHVS and CDR2 as FNYEAQ. V lost 5 bases and J lost 5, with 18 bases in between. The CDR3 has 15 residues.

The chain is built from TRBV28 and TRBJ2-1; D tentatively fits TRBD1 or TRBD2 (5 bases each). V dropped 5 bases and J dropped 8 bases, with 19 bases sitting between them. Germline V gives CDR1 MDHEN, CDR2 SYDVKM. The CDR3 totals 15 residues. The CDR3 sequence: CASSKGNRRGDEQFF. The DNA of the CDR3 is TGTGCCAGCAGTAAGGGTAACAGGCGAGGGGATGAGCAGTTCTTC.

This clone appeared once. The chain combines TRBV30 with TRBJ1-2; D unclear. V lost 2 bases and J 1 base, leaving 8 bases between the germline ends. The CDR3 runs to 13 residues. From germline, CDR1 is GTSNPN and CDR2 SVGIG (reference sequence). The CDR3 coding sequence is TGTGCCTGGAGTACACAGTTTAACTATGGCTACACCTTC. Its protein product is CAWSTQFNYGYTF.

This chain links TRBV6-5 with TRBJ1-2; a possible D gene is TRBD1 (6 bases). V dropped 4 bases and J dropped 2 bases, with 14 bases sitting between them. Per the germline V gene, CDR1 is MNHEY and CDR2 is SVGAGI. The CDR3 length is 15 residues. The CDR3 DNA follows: TGTGCCAGCAGTTTCGCACAGGGACTAAACTATGGCTACACCTTC. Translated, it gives CASSFAQGLNYGYTF.

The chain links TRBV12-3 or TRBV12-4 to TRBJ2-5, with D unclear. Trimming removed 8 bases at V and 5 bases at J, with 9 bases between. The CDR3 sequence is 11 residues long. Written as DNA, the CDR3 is TGTGCCAGCGCAGGAGTGGAGACCCAGTACTTC. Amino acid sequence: CASAGVETQYF.

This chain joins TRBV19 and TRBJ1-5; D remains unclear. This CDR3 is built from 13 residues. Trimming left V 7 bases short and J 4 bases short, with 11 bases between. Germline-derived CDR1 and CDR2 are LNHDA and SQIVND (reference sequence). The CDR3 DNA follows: TGTGCCAGTACTCATAATCGAAATCAGCCCCAGCATTTT. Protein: CASTHNRNQPQHF. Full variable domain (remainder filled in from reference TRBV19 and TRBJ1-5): DGGITQSPKYLFRKEGQNVTLSCEQNLNHDAMYWYRQDPGQGLRLIYYSQIVNDFQKGDIAEGYSVSREKKESFPLTVTSAQKNPTAFYLCASTHNRNQPQHFGDGTRLSIL.

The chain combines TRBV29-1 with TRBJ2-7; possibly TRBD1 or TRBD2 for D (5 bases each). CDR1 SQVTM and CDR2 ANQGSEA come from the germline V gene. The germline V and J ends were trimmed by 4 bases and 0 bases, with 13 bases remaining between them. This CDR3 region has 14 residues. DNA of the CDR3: TGCAGCGTTGGAAAGGGACGCCTCTCCTACGAGCAGTACTTC. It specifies CSVGKGRLSYEQYF.

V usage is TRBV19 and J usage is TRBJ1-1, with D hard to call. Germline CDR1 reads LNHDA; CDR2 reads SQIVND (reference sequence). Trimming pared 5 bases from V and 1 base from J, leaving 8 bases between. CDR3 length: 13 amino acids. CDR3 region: CASSATRNTEAFF. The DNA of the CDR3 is TGTGCCAGTAGTGCCACTCGGAACACTGAAGCTTTCTTT.

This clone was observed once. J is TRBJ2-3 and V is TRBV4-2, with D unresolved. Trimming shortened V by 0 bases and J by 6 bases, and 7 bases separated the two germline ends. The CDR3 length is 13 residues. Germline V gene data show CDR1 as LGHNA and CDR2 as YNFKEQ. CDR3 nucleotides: TGTGCCAGCAGCCAAGAGGTCCGGGATACGCAGTATTTT. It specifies CASSQEVRDTQYF.